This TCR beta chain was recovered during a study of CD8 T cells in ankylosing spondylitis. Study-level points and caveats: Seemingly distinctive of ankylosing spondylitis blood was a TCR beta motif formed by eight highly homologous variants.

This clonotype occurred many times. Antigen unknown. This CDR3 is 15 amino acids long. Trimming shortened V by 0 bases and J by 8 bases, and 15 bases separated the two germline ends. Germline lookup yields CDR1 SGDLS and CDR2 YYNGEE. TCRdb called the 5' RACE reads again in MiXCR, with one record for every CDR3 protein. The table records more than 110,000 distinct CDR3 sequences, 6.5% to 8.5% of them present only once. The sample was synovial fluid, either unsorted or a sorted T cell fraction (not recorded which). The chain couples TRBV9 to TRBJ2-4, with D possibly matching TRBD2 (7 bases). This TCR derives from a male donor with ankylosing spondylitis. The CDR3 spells CASSVEWGGSDIQYF. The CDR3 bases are TGTGCCAGCAGCGTAGAGTGGGGGGGCTCAGACATTCAGTACTTC.